This T cell receptor (beta chain) derives from a study of T-cell reconstitution after alpha-beta-depleted transplantation in children. It was with unique molecular identifiers that the TCRbeta library was prepared. Each CDR3 protein gets one entry after TCRdb re-called the PCR reads with MiXCR. The data contain approximately 150,000 distinct CDR3 sequences, 8% to 10% of them singletons. V gave up 7 bases and J gave up 8 bases, with 21 bases separating them. The germline V gene encodes CDR1 LNHNV and CDR2 YYDKDF (reference sequence). The CDR3 runs 14 residues. At least ten counts were recorded for this clonotype.

The clonotype originates from a female patient under 10 years old who had a stem cell transplant for congenital amegakaryocytic thrombocytopenia, so the T cells may come from the graft donor. The specimen comprised PBMCs, mostly from graft donor cells, sampled 180 days after TCRalphabeta/CD19-depleted stem cell transplant. The chain joins TRBV15 to TRBJ2-7; D is possibly TRBD2 (5 bases). As DNA, the CDR3 is TGTGCCACCACTCTGGACGGAGGTCGTAGGAAGCAGTACTTC. It encodes CATTLDGGRRKQYF. Full variable domain (outside the CDR3, taken from reference TRBV15 and TRBJ2-7): DAMVIQNPRYQVTQFGKPVTLSCSQTLNHNVMYWYQQKSSQAPKLLFHYYDKDFNNEADTPDNFQSRRPNTSFCFLDIRSPGLGDTAMYLCATTLDGGRRKQYFGPGTRLTVT.